This T cell receptor beta chain derives from a study of cytomegalovirus exposure and HLA in healthy donors (dated by TCRdb to between 2016 and 2019). Study-level background: According to a later analysis, the approximately 120 validation repertoires were produced on the same platform as the 700 or so repertoires of the first cohort. The study aimed to test whether cataloging public T cell receptors could reveal signatures of past pathogen exposure. In addition to the first cohort of 666 subjects, a separate validation cohort of about 120 different subjects was used. To predict cytomegalovirus infection status, the study brought together high-throughput TCR immunosequencing, statistical association of individual TCRs with disease status, and machine learning.

Note on this clone: The target of this receptor is not known. The sample holds no much larger clone one base away, and base qualities are not on file.

Results and caveats for the whole study, not just this receptor: In a later analysis, TCRs clustered in the first cohort were found to also tend to co-occur in the 100 to 150 validation repertoires, with approximately 95% of cluster scores above 0. In both the original and validation cohorts, the classifier was reported to diagnose cytomegalovirus status with high specificity and sensitivity. Across donors, most TCR sequences were observed very rarely, whereas some public TCRs were present in many individuals. In the study, about 150 TCR beta chains were listed as associated with cytomegalovirus. Three of the identified cytomegalovirus-associated TCR beta chains were confirmed in vitro to be specific for cytomegalovirus antigens. The authors suggested that the approach could potentially be extended to other disease states and immunological phenotypes. All 120 or so repertoires were used to score co-occurrence in the validation cohort in a later analysis, because that analysis had no HLA typing for the cohort.

The donors belonged to the validation cohort of under 150 subjects, which was separate from the roughly 680-subject first cohort. Library method: the immunoSEQ multiplex PCR assay. The source study handled its data this way. A statistical classification framework was developed to diagnose cytomegalovirus status using the catalog of TCR beta chain sequences. TCRdb re-hosts the immuneACCESS table, in-frame sequences only. Its copies lack some clones; in the studies checked, an unresolved V gene accounts for under half of them, and the cause for the rest is not known. The V and J calls and clone size were taken over from that table, and D and trimming were inferred from the DNA. Here the sample has some 180,000 clones; about 89% occur a single time. In total, the top ten clones hold 7.2% of the sample. Measured from the cysteine to the phenylalanine, the CDR3 is 15 residues long. Only the CDR3 part of the read is kept: 45 bases, read in frame from the first base. CDR1 MGHRA and CDR2 YSYEKL were looked up in the germline V gene. Trimming removed 4 bases from V and 0 bases from J, leaving 10 bases between the germline ends.

The TCR comes from a man younger than 45 in good health and CMV-seropositive. This chain is built from TRBV4-1 and TRBJ1-5; confidence is insufficient to name the D gene. The sample was PBMCs. The CDR3 reads CASSRSPDSNQPQHF. In nucleotide form, the sequence is TGCGCCAGCAGCCGGTCCCCCGATAGCAATCAGCCCCAGCATTTT.